The present entry profiles one T cell receptor beta chain with its context. The antigen remains undetermined. This sample stems from a study of shared clonotypes between healthy human individuals. For the study at large: The study drew on a couple of women and a few men aged 18 to 49 as donors. Broader study findings: It was observed that about 5% of naive CD4 clonotypes were shared across a handful of donors.

Sorted subsets were amplified in replicate PCRs using 200 ng DNA, approximately 30,000 T cell genomes. Per the original data handling: ImmunoSEQ yielded junction-only sequences lacking quality scores, so filtering differed. Repertoires were generated with immunoSEQ multiplex PCR, while TCRdb's copy carries only in-frame clones and drops some. That table supplies the V and J calls and clone size; D and trimming were determined from the DNA. The sample carries fewer than 1.4 million clones, approximately 78% recorded once. The CDR3 extends over 10 amino acids. The germline V gene encodes CDR1 SQVTM and CDR2 ANQGSEA. After removal of 6 bases from V and 7 bases from J, the junction contained 2 bases not matched to a gene.

This rearrangement joins TRBV29-1 to TRBJ1-2; 7 nucleotides agree with TRBD1. Sequenced input: memory CD4+ T cells from PBMCs. Subset: CD45RA-negative fraction. The TCR was taken from a man in his late teens or twenties in good health. Some clones in this sample may be carry-over from other donors' samples. CDR3 region: CSVRTGGYTF. DNA of the CDR3: TGCAGCGTCCGGACAGGTGGCTACACCTTC.